The clone carrying this TCR beta chain was detected only a few times. What it binds is not known. A read error is possible here, since a much larger clone lies one base away. In terms of origin and age, donors were healthy Caucasian individuals from Russia aged 6 to 90. This sample was included in a study of blood T cells in healthy people across ages. Study-wide findings and caveats: Estimates based on one million T cells were treated as lower bounds. Fewer expanded clones and more diversity marked long-lived versus aged donors.

Together with a sample-barcoded 5' primer, a J-beta primer mix was included in a second PCR lasting about 7 to 11 cycles. Through a template-switch adaptor with 12 random nucleotides, each cDNA molecule received a tag. MiXCR, applied by TCRdb to the 5' RACE reads, yields one record per CDR3 protein. The sample yields about 280,000 distinct CDR3 sequences, roughly 26% seen once. Germline V gene sequence: CDR1 SGHRS, CDR2 YFSETQ. This CDR3 is 11 amino acids long. The V gene is TRBV5-1, the J gene TRBJ2-3; unclear D gene. Sequencing was carried out using blood. This TCR derives from a woman between 65 and 79 years old in good health. CDR3 region: CVSNFPDTQYF. The DNA of the CDR3 is TGCGTCAGCAATTTCCCAGATACGCAGTATTTT.